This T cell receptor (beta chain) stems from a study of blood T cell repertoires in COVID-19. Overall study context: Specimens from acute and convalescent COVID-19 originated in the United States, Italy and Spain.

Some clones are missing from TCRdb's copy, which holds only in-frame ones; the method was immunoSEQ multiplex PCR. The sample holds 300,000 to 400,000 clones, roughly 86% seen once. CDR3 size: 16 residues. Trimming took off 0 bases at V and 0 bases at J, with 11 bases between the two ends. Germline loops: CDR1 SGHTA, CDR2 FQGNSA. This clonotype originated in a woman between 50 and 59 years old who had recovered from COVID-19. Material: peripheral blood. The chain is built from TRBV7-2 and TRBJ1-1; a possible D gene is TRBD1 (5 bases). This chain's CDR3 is CASSLAGGTMNTEAFF. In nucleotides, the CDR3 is TGTGCCAGCAGCTTAGCGGGGGGAACGATGAACACTGAAGCTTTCTTT. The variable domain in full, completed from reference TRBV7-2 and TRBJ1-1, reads GAGVSQSPSNKVTEKGKDVELRCDPISGHTALYWYRQSLGQGLEFLIYFQGNSAPDKSGLPSDRFSAERTGGSVSTLTIQRTQQEDSAVYLCASSLAGGTMNTEAFFGQGTRLTVV.